Given below is one T cell receptor beta chain in context. Its antigen remains unknown. V shed 6 bases and J 6 bases; nucleotides not matched to a gene: 4. The CDR3 totals 13 residues. Germline V gene sequence: CDR1 MNHEY, CDR2 SVGAGI. The data are from a study of shared clonotypes between healthy human individuals. Study summary: CD4 naive cells filled three plates per donor, CD4 memory three, CD8 naive two and CD8 memory one.

Sequencing was performed with immunoSEQ multiplex PCR; in TCRdb, only in-frame clones are kept and a portion is missing. The sample has around 2,000,000 clones; around 96% are singletons. General observations from the study: Non-shared clonotypes were found to have lower generation probabilities than the clonotypes that were shared by all four of the sorted-subset donors.

CD45RO-negative CD8 cells positively selected for CCR7 made up the naive population, which excluded terminally differentiated effector memory CD45RA+ cells. The sample was naive CD8+ T cells sorted from blood. V gene TRBV6-5 combines with J gene TRBJ2-1; 8 positions agree with TRBD2. The source is a young man in good health. The CDR3 here is CASRGLAPNEQFF. The CDR3 nucleotides read TGTGCCAGCAGAGGACTAGCCCCCAATGAGCAGTTCTTC.